This T cell receptor beta chain was recorded in a study of molecular identifiers for immune sequencing clone quantification. Points from the study as a whole: Spiked TCR RNA from one Jurkat cell reportedly showed up when mixed among one million naive cells. More than 97% of effector molecules, versus under 1% of naive-cell molecules, belonged to clones above 20 RNA copies.

Listed TCR primers, together with previously described methods, were used for the bulk TCR libraries. TCRdb called the PCR reads again in MiXCR, with one record for every CDR3 protein. The data contain approximately 500,000 distinct CDR3 sequences, 20% to 25% of them singletons. From germline, CDR1 is MNHEY and CDR2 SMNVEV (reference sequence). Trimming removed 1 base from V and 1 base from J, with 12 bases in between. The CDR3 length is 16 residues. Note on this clonotype: As yet, its antigen is unknown.

Isolation of naive CD8 T cells was achieved by sorting on a CD8+CD4-CCR7+CD45RA+ phenotype. The specimen was naive CD8+ T cells from blood, with Jurkat cell RNA spiked in. Described subset: FACS-sorted CD8+CD4-CCR7+CD45RA+ naive T cells. The receptor was derived from a human donor in good health. Some libraries in this study had Jurkat cell RNA spiked in. The gene calls are TRBV27 and TRBJ2-3; D possibly corresponds to TRBD2 (6 bases). In DNA form, the CDR3 reads TGTGCCAGCAGTTTATTACGGGAGAAGGGCACAGATACGCAGTATTTT. Translating gives CASSLLREKGTDTQYF.